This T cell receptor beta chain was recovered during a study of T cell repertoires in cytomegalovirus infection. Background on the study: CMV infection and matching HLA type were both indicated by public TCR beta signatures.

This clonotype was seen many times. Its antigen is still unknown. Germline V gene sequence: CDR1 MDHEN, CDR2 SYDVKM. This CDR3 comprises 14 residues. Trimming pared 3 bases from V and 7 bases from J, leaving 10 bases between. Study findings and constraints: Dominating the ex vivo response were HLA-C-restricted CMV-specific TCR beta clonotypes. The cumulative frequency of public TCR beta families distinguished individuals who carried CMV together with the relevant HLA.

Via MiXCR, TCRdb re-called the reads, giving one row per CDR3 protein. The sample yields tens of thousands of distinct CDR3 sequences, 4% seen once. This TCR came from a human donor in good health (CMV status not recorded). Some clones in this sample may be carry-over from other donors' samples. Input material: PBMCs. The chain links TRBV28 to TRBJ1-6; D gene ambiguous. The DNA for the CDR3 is TGTGCCAGCAGTTTGAGTATCGGGAATTCACCCCTCCACTTT. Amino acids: CASSLSIGNSPLHF.